These 14 T cell receptor beta chains were sequenced from one sample in a study of T cells in women clearing cervical HPV infection. The repertoire was sequenced with immunoSEQ multiplex PCR; TCRdb's copy has only in-frame clones and lacks some. This sample's table has some 46,000 clones. The material sequenced was blood buffy coat. These receptors came from a woman aged 18 to 75 with a cervical HPV16 infection that either progressed to CIN3+ or cleared (not recorded which).

In regard to this clone: The read falls 3 residues short of the CDR3 end, and the missing part is taken from the germline J gene. The V and J genes are TRBV7-9 and TRBJ2-3, with a weak D call TRBD1 (5 bases). The CDR3 consists of 13 residues. The V gene's germline CDR1 is SEHNR and CDR2 FQNEAQ (reference sequence). Incomplete CDR3 DNA: TGTGCCAGCAGCTTACAGGGCGATCAGCCG. The encoded protein is CASSLQGDQP. From start to end, the CDR3 is CASSLQGDQPQYF.

In the case of this clone: With the read ending 3 residues before the CDR3 end, the germline J gene is used to fill in that end. V and J are TRBV18 and TRBJ1-1; D gene unclear. The CDR3 is 15 amino acids. The V end was cut by 0 bases, the J end by 2 bases, with 10 bases between. Germline-derived CDR1 and CDR2 are KGHSH and LQKENI. CDR3 bases read: TGTGCCAGCTCACCACCTATGGCAGGAAACACTGAA. It specifies CASSPPMAGNTE. In full, the CDR3 is CASSPPMAGNTEAFF. Complete variable domain (other parts from reference TRBV18 and TRBJ1-1): NAGVMQNPRHLVRRRGQEARLRCSPMKGHSHVYWYRQLPEEGLKFMVYLQKENIIDESGMPKERFSAEFPKEGPSILRIQQVVRGDSAAYFCASSPPMAGNTEAFFGQGTRLTVV.

In regard to this clone: Coverage ceases 3 residues before the CDR3 finishes, and the germline J gene fills in the end. V and J are TRBV7-8 and TRBJ2-1; 7 bases fit TRBD2. Germline values: CDR1 SGHVS, CDR2 FQNEAQ. The CDR3 sequence is 15 residues long. With 5 bases clipped from V and 4 bases from J, the junction kept 8 bases outside the gene matches. The sequenced part of the CDR3 DNA is TGTGCCAGCAGCAAAGCCCGGGACTATTACAATGAG. It yields the protein CASSKARDYYNE. The complete CDR3 reads CASSKARDYYNEQFF.

To note about this clone: The read gets to within 3 residues of the CDR3 end, and the germline J gene fills in the rest. This chain links TRBV7-8 with TRBJ2-3; 11 positions match TRBD2. There are 16 residues in the CDR3. CDR1 SGHVS and CDR2 FQNEAQ come from the germline V gene. The J segment lost 2 bases and the V segment lost 5 bases, leaving 6 bases of the junction unmatched. The covered CDR3 bases are TGTGCCAGCAGCCCCACTAGCGGGGGAAACACAGATACG. Amino acids: CASSPTSGGNTDT. In full, the CDR3 reads CASSPTSGGNTDTQYF. Using reference TRBV7-8 and TRBJ2-3 for the parts outside the CDR3, the full variable domain is GAGVSQSPRYKVAKRGQDVALRCDPISGHVSLFWYQQALGQGPEFLTYFQNEAQLDKSGLPSDRFFAERPEGSVSTLKIQRTQQEDSAVYLCASSPTSGGNTDTQYFGPGTRLTVL.

For this clone: The read gets to within 3 residues of the CDR3 end, and the germline J gene fills in the rest. This chain uses TRBV7-6 with TRBJ2-1; possibly TRBD1 for D (5 bases). Deletions cut 4 bases from V and 5 bases from J, with 12 bases between. Germline CDR1 SGHVS, CDR2 FNYEAQ. CDR3 length: 14 residues. CDR3 residues: CASSSPLDNNEQFF. The sequenced part of the CDR3 DNA is TGTGCCAGCAGCTCCCCATTGGACAACAATGAG.

In the case of this clone: The read terminates 3 residues ahead of where the CDR3 ends, so the germline J gene completes it. The V and J genes are TRBV18 and TRBJ2-4, with 9 bases aligning to TRBD1. The CDR3 sequence is 13 residues long. In germline, CDR1 is KGHSH, CDR2 LQKENI. CDR3 DNA (partial): TGTGCCAGCTCCCCAGGGACAGGGCGGGGT. Protein sequence: CASSPGTGRG. The entire CDR3 protein reads CASSPGTGRGQYF.

To note about this clone: The read ends 3 residues before the CDR3 terminus; that terminus is restored from the germline J gene. The genes are TRBV20-1 and TRBJ2-7, with 10 positions matching TRBD1. V gave up 3 bases and J gave up 4 bases; unmatched junction bases: 6. The length of the CDR3 is 14 residues. The germline V gene has CDR1 DFQATT and CDR2 SNEGSKA (reference sequence). The CDR3 bases that were read are TGCAGTGCTAGGGTTCGGGACAGGGGATACGAG. This codes for CSARVRDRGYE. The entire CDR3 is CSARVRDRGYEQYF.

Comment on this clone: Read sequence stops 3 residues before the CDR3 end, and the germline J gene provides the missing end. The chain joins TRBV7-6 to TRBJ2-1, with D possibly TRBD2 on 6 matching bases. There are 14 residues in the CDR3. V lost 5 bases, J lost 6 bases, and 14 bases lay in between. Looked up from germline, CDR1 is SGHVS and CDR2 is FNYEAQ. The CDR3 reads CASSRGLPGNEQFF. The part of the CDR3 DNA that was read is TGTGCCAGCAGCCGGGGACTTCCAGGCAATGAG.

Concerning this clone: The read comes to an end 3 residues before the CDR3 does, leaving the germline J gene to fill in the end. The chain employs TRBV7-3 and TRBJ2-3; TRBD1 agrees at 7 bases. Germline values: CDR1 SGHTA, CDR2 FQGTGA. The CDR3 covers 17 residues. After removal of 5 bases from V and 1 base from J, the junction contained 12 bases not matched to a gene. CDR3 loop: CASSPRQFQGGTDTQYF. Incomplete CDR3 DNA: TGTGCCAGCAGCCCACGACAGTTTCAGGGGGGCACAGATACG.

With respect to this clone: The CDR3 goes on 3 residues after the read ends, and that part is filled in from the germline J gene. The V gene is TRBV20-1, the J gene TRBJ2-4; TRBD1 matches at 7 bases. The germline V gene has CDR1 DFQATT and CDR2 SNEGSKA (reference sequence). The CDR3 loop spans 13 amino acids. The covered CDR3 bases are TGCAGTGTTTCGACAGGGCTCCAAGAGACT. Translation gives CSVSTGLQET. The CDR3, in full, reads CSVSTGLQETQYF.

A remark on this clone: Read data end 3 residues before the CDR3 end; the end is taken from the germline J gene. The chain links TRBV7-2 to TRBJ1-2, with D hard to call. This CDR3 contains 15 residues. From germline, CDR1 is SGHTA and CDR2 FQGNSA. CDR3 bases read: TGTGCCAGCAGCTTATCAGTAGCGGGAGTGGGTGAC. Encoded protein: CASSLSVAGVGD. The whole CDR3 protein is CASSLSVAGVGDYTF.

Remarks on this clone: The read ends 3 residues early relative to the CDR3; the germline J gene fills the gap. V usage is TRBV30 and J usage is TRBJ1-2; maybe TRBD1 (6 bases). V gave up 7 bases and J gave up 3 bases, with 15 bases separating them. The CDR3 extends over 13 amino acids. Germline CDR1 and CDR2: GTSNPN and SVGIG (reference sequence). The sequenced CDR3 bases are TGTGCCTCAAAGGGGACACCTTACTATGGC. Its protein product is CASKGTPYYG. The whole CDR3 is CASKGTPYYGYTF.

As regards this clone: Coverage ceases 3 residues before the CDR3 finishes, and the germline J gene fills in the end. The rearrangement joins TRBV18 to TRBJ2-7, with 11 bases aligning to TRBD1. The CDR3 is 16 residues long. V shed 5 bases and J 2 bases; nucleotides not matched to a gene: 8. CDR1 is KGHSH, CDR2 LQKENI, per germline. The covered CDR3 bases are TGTGCCAGCTCAGTTGGCCCGGGACAGGGGGCCTACGAG. Its protein is CASSVGPGQGAYE. The whole CDR3 protein reads CASSVGPGQGAYEQYF.

As regards this clone: The DNA ends 3 residues before the CDR3 does, and the rest of the CDR3 is filled in from the germline J gene. This sequence joins TRBV30 and TRBJ2-4, with 8 bases identical to TRBD1. The CDR3 totals 12 residues. Germline CDR1 and CDR2: GTSNPN and SVGIG (reference sequence). Partial CDR3 DNA: TGTGCCTGGAGTGAAACAGGGGGGTGT. It is translated as CAWSETGGC. The whole CDR3 protein is CAWSETGGCQYF.